A selection of T cell receptor beta chains follows, all from one sample in a study of control samples from healthy donors and cancer patients. The repertoire was sequenced with immunoSEQ multiplex PCR; TCRdb's copy has only in-frame clones and lacks some. Among under 150,000 clones listed, more than 75% were seen once. Source material: blood. The source is a woman aged 70 to 79 in good health. Both conserved end residues are part of each CDR3. The order of the fields is V gene, D gene, clone size, J gene, CDR3 DNA, CDR3 protein. The D gene is left open where the match is weak. Size tells how often a clone was seen (once, few, many) or the class of an expanded clone, and some rows leave it out.

V: TRBV15; D: TRBD2; size: NA; J: TRBJ2-1; DNA: TGTGCCACCAGCAGAGATTACGAGTTGGCGGGGGACGACAATGAGCAGTTCTTC; CDR3: CATSRDYELAGDDNEQFF
V: TRBV3-1/TRBV3-2; D: NA; size: once; J: TRBJ1-3; DNA: TGTGCCAGCAGCCGCCCGACGGGGACCTCTGGAAACACCATATATTTT; CDR3: CASSRPTGTSGNTIYF
V: TRBV5-6; D: NA; size: NA; J: TRBJ2-1; DNA: TGTGCCAGCAGCTTTGATAATGAGCAGTTCTTC; CDR3: CASSFDNEQFF
V: TRBV6-5; D: TRBD1; size: NA; J: TRBJ1-4; DNA: TGTGCCAGCAGTTCCACGACAGGGGGGAATGAAAAACTGTTTTTT; CDR3: CASSSTTGGNEKLFF
V: TRBV7-5; D: NA; size: NA; J: TRBJ1-3; DNA: TGTGCCAGAAGCTTCAACAGGGTCCCTGGAAACACCATATATTTT; CDR3: CARSFNRVPGNTIYF
V: TRBV21-1; D: NA; size: NA; J: TRBJ1-5; DNA: TGTGCCAGCAGCACACCGCCGGGACAGGGGGCCCCTTCGAATCAGCCCCAGCATTTT; CDR3: CASSTPPGQGAPSNQPQHF
V: TRBV7-2; D: TRBD1; size: NA; J: TRBJ1-2; DNA: TGTGCCAGCAGCTTAGGCGCCGGGACAGCCTATGGCTACACCTTC; CDR3: CASSLGAGTAYGYTF
V: TRBV5-1; D: TRBD2; size: NA; J: TRBJ2-3; DNA: TGCGCCAGCAGCTTAGGGACTAGCGGGGGGGCCACAGATACGCAGTATTTT; CDR3: CASSLGTSGGATDTQYF
V: TRBV18; D: TRBD1; size: NA; J: TRBJ2-3; DNA: TGTGCCAGCTCACTTAGACAGGGTTCGACAGATACGCAGTATTTT; CDR3: CASSLRQGSTDTQYF
V: TRBV5-1; D: NA; size: NA; J: TRBJ1-2; DNA: TGCGCCAGCAGCTATTTGGGAGGGCAGGCTAACTATGGCTACACCTTC; CDR3: CASSYLGGQANYGYTF
V: TRBV7-9; D: NA; size: NA; J: TRBJ1-4; DNA: TGTGCCAGCACCCCTACATCTCTTACATTGGCTAATGAAAAACTGTTTTTT; CDR3: CASTPTSLTLANEKLFF
V: TRBV6-5; D: TRBD1; size: NA; J: TRBJ1-6; DNA: TGTGCCAGCAGGACGACAGGGAGGAATTCACCCCTCCACTTT; CDR3: CASRTTGRNSPLHF
V: TRBV5-1; D: NA; size: NA; J: TRBJ1-1; DNA: TGCGCCAGCAGACCAGGACAAGGCCGTAAGAACACTGAAGCTTTCTTT; CDR3: CASRPGQGRKNTEAFF
V: TRBV7-2; D: NA; size: NA; J: TRBJ2-3; DNA: TGTGCCACCAACGGGGGAGGCGCTACCACAGATACGCAGTATTTT; CDR3: CATNGGGATTDTQYF
V: TRBV18; D: NA; size: NA; J: TRBJ1-5; DNA: TGTGCCAGCTCACCTTTGAGAGCGGATCAGCCCCAGCATTTT; CDR3: CASSPLRADQPQHF
V: TRBV7-8; D: TRBD1; size: NA; J: TRBJ1-2; DNA: TGTGCCAGCAGCCAATGGACAGGGGGTTTTTCGGACTATGGCTACACCTTC; CDR3: CASSQWTGGFSDYGYTF
V: TRBV14; D: NA; size: NA; J: TRBJ2-3; DNA: TGTGCCAGCAGCCAGGGGGGTCGACCCACAGATACGCAGTATTTT; CDR3: CASSQGGRPTDTQYF
V: TRBV7-9; D: NA; size: NA; J: TRBJ1-2; DNA: TGTGCCAGCAGCTTAACATCGGCAAGACACTATGGCTACACCTTC; CDR3: CASSLTSARHYGYTF
V: TRBV3-1/TRBV3-2; D: TRBD2; size: NA; J: TRBJ2-3; DNA: TGTGCCAGCAGCCAAGTGACCGGGGGGAACACAGATACGCAGTATTTT; CDR3: CASSQVTGGNTDTQYF
V: TRBV14; D: NA; size: NA; J: TRBJ1-2; DNA: TGTGCCAGCAGCCAAGAAAGGACAGCTTATGGCTACACCTTC; CDR3: CASSQERTAYGYTF
V: TRBV21-1; D: NA; size: NA; J: TRBJ2-7; DNA: TGTGCCAGCAGCACGGGGGGGGCGTACTTC; CDR3: CASSTGGAYF
V: TRBV29-1; D: NA; size: NA; J: TRBJ2-3; DNA: TGCAGCGTCCGCCAGGGGCTAGACACAGATACGCAGTATTTT; CDR3: CSVRQGLDTDTQYF
V: TRBV7-8; D: TRBD1; size: NA; J: TRBJ2-7; DNA: TGTGCCATTAAGGACAGGGTTGGCTACGAGCAGTACTTC; CDR3: CAIKDRVGYEQYF
V: TRBV15; D: NA; size: many; J: TRBJ1-5; DNA: TGTGCCACCAGCAGAGATCCCAGGATAGGCCAGCCCCAGCATTTT; CDR3: CATSRDPRIGQPQHF
V: TRBV19; D: TRBD2; size: NA; J: TRBJ2-3; DNA: TGTGCCAGTAGTATGCGACTAGCGGGGGGAGATACGCAGTATTTT; CDR3: CASSMRLAGGDTQYF
V: TRBV19; D: NA; size: NA; J: TRBJ2-1; DNA: TGTGCCAGTAGTCCCCAGGGGACACTACCCTACAATGAGCAGTTCTTC; CDR3: CASSPQGTLPYNEQFF
V: TRBV7-8; D: TRBD1; size: NA; J: TRBJ2-3; DNA: TGTGCCAGCAGCGCCGACAGGGGAGATACGCAGTATTTT; CDR3: CASSADRGDTQYF
V: TRBV5-1; D: TRBD1; size: NA; J: TRBJ1-2; DNA: TGCGCCAGCAGCCGGGACAGGGACAACTATGGCTACACCTTC; CDR3: CASSRDRDNYGYTF
V: TRBV6-5; D: TRBD2; size: once; J: TRBJ2-1; DNA: TGTGCCAGCAGCCCCCGGCGGGGGGCAGGGAATGAGCAGTTCTTC; CDR3: CASSPRRGAGNEQFF
V: TRBV15; D: NA; size: once; J: TRBJ2-3; DNA: TGTGCCACCAGCAAATCGGCTAGCGGCACAGATACGCAGTATTTT; CDR3: CATSKSASGTDTQYF
V: TRBV3-1/TRBV3-2; D: NA; size: NA; J: TRBJ2-2; DNA: TGTGCCAGCAGCCCAACGGCTCGCGGAGGGGGGACCGGGGAGCTGTTTTTT; CDR3: CASSPTARGGGTGELFF
V: TRBV20-1; D: NA; size: NA; J: TRBJ1-1; DNA: TGCAGTGCTAGAAAGAACACTGAAGCTTTCTTT; CDR3: CSARKNTEAFF
V: TRBV7-6; D: NA; size: NA; J: TRBJ1-6; DNA: TGTGCCAGCAGCTCCGACAGGTTACTCTCTCCCCTCCACTTT; CDR3: CASSSDRLLSPLHF
V: TRBV7-9; D: TRBD1; size: NA; J: TRBJ1-1; DNA: TGTGCCAGCACCCGGGACAGCCACTTTTTTAAGAACACTGAAGCTTTCTTT; CDR3: CASTRDSHFFKNTEAFF
V: TRBV6-5; D: TRBD1; size: NA; J: TRBJ1-5; DNA: TGTGCCAGCACCGATACAGGGGTGGGGAATCAGCCCCAGCATTTT; CDR3: CASTDTGVGNQPQHF
V: TRBV5-1; D: TRBD1; size: once; J: TRBJ1-1; DNA: TGCGCCAGCAGCTTGAACAGGGGGCCGGACACTGAAGCTTTCTTT; CDR3: CASSLNRGPDTEAFF
V: TRBV3-1/TRBV3-2; D: NA; size: few; J: TRBJ2-1; DNA: TGTGCCAGCAGCCAAGAGTCAGGGTATGACAATGAGCAGTTCTTC; CDR3: CASSQESGYDNEQFF
V: TRBV6-5; D: NA; size: NA; J: TRBJ1-3; DNA: TGTGCCAGCAGCCCCCAAGCAGGTGGAAACACCATATATTTT; CDR3: CASSPQAGGNTIYF
V: TRBV7-3; D: NA; size: NA; J: TRBJ1-6; DNA: TGTGCCAGCAGCCTACAGGGATGGAATTCACCCCTCCACTTT; CDR3: CASSLQGWNSPLHF
V: TRBV6-6; D: NA; size: NA; J: TRBJ1-1; DNA: TGTGCCAGCAGAGAAAATGGGGGGCGCCTACGGTCTTTCTTT; CDR3: CASRENGGRLRSFF
V: TRBV21-1; D: NA; size: NA; J: TRBJ1-3; DNA: TGTGCCAGCCCCGGGAGGAAAGGCCGCTCTGGAAACACCATATATTTT; CDR3: CASPGRKGRSGNTIYF
V: TRBV13; D: NA; size: NA; J: TRBJ1-2; DNA: TGTGCCAGCAGCTCCACAGGCTTCTATGGCTACACCTTC; CDR3: CASSSTGFYGYTF
V: TRBV11-2; D: NA; size: once; J: TRBJ1-5; DNA: TGTGCCAGCAGCTTTTCCTACGATCAGCCCCAGCATTTT; CDR3: CASSFSYDQPQHF